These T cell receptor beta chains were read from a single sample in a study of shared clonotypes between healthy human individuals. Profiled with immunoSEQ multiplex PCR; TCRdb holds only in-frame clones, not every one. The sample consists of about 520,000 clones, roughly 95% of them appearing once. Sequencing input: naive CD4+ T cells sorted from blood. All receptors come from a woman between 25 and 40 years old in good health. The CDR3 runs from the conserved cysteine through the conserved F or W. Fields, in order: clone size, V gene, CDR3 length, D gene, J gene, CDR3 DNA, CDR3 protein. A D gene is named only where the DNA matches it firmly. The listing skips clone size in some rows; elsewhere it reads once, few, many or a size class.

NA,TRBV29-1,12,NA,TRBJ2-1,TGCAGCCTTCTCAGGGCTTACAATGAGCAGTTCTTC,CSLLRAYNEQFF
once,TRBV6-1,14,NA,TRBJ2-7,TGTGCCAGCAGTTGGACTCTGAGCTCCTACGAGCAGTACTTC,CASSWTLSSYEQYF
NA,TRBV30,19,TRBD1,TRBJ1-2,TGTGCCTGGAGTGTACTGCCCGGGACAGGGGGCGCCCCTAATTATGGCTACACCTTC,CAWSVLPGTGGAPNYGYTF
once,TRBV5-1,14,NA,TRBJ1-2,TGCGCCAGCCGCCAGCGGGGGGGGAACTATGGCTACACCTTC,CASRQRGGNYGYTF
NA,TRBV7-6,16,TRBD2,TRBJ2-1,TGTGCCAGCAGCTTCGGAGCGGGAGGTTCCTACAATGAGCAGTTCTTC,CASSFGAGGSYNEQFF
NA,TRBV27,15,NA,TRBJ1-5,TGTGCCAGCAGCCGCCGTACGGGTTCCAATCAGCCCCAGCATTTT,CASSRRTGSNQPQHF
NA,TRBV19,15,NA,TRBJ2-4,TGTGCCAGTAGCCTCCTGGGGGATGACAAAAACATTCAGTACTTC,CASSLLGDDKNIQYF
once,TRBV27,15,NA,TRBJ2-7,TGTGCCAGCAGGTACGGGCGGGCAAGCTCCTACGAGCAGTACTTC,CASRYGRASSYEQYF
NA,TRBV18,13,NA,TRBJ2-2,TGTGCCAGCTCACCACCGGGTGCCGGGGAGCTGTTTTTT,CASSPPGAGELFF
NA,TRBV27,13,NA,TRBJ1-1,TGTGCCAGCACTTTAACTTTGGGGACAGAAGCTTTCTTT,CASTLTLGTEAFF
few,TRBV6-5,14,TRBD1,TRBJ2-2,TGTGCCAGCAGTGGACAGGGGAACACCGGGGAGCTGTTTTTT,CASSGQGNTGELFF
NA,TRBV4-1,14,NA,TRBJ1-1,TGCGCCAGCAGCCGGGGCCTTTTGAACACTGAAGCTTTCTTT,CASSRGLLNTEAFF
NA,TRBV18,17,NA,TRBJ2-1,TGTGCCAGCTCACCCAATACAGGTCGTAGCTCCTACAATGAGCAGTTCTTC,CASSPNTGRSSYNEQFF
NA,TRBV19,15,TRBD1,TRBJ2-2,TGTGCCAGTAGTATCTCACAGGGGGGCACCGGGGAGCTGTTTTTT,CASSISQGGTGELFF
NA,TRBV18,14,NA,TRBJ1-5,TGTGCCAGCTCCCCCGCGGAGGGCAATCAGCCCCAGCATTTT,CASSPAEGNQPQHF
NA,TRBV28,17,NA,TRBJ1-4,TGTGCCAGCAGCGAACCAGGGCGGGGTCCAACTAATGAAAAACTGTTTTTT,CASSEPGRGPTNEKLFF
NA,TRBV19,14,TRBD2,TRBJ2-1,TGTGCCAGTAGGCTAACCGGGACTAGCCCTGAGCAGTTCTTC,CASRLTGTSPEQFF
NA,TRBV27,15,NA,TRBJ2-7,TGTGCCAGCAGTCACGGGACTCCCGGGTCCTACGAGCAGTACTTC,CASSHGTPGSYEQYF
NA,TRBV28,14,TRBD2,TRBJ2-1,TGTGCCAGCAGTCTGGCGGGAGTAATCAATGAGCAGTTCTTC,CASSLAGVINEQFF
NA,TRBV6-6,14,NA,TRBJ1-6,TGTGCCAGCAGTTACCGTCAGGAAAATTCACCCCTCCACTTT,CASSYRQENSPLHF
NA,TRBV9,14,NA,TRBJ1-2,TGTGCCAGCAGCGTAGCCCCGGATAACTATGGCTACACCTTC,CASSVAPDNYGYTF
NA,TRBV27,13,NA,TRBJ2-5,TGTGCCAGCAGCCTTCGTCGAGGAGAGACCCAGTACTTC,CASSLRRGETQYF
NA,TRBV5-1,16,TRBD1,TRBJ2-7,TGCGCCAGCAGCCGGCGTGGGGGGACAGGGATCTACGAGCAGTACTTC,CASSRRGGTGIYEQYF
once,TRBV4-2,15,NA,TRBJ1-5,TGTGCCAGCAGCCAAGAAAGGACGACTGGACAGCCCCAGCATTTT,CASSQERTTGQPQHF
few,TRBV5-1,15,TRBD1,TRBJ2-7,TGCGCCAGCAGCACCGAGAACGAGGACAGGGACGAGCAGTACTTC,CASSTENEDRDEQYF
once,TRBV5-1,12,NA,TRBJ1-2,TGCGCCAGCAGGGTGGAGGGCTATGGCTACACCTTC,CASRVEGYGYTF
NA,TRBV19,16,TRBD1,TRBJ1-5,TGTGCCAGTAGTGGGACAGGGGGTTCGGGCAATCAGCCCCAGCATTTT,CASSGTGGSGNQPQHF
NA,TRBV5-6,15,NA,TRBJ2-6,TGTGCCAGCAGCTTCCGTGGCTCTGGGGCCAACGTCCTGACTTTC,CASSFRGSGANVLTF
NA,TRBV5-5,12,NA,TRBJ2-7,TGTGCCAGCAGCCCAAGGAGGGACGAGCAGTACTTC,CASSPRRDEQYF
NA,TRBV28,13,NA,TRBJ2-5,TGTGCCAGCAGTTTAGATGTTTTAAAGACCCAGTACTTC,CASSLDVLKTQYF
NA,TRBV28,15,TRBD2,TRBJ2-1,TGTGCCAGCATCCTAGCGGGAGGGCCATTGGTGGAGCAGTTCTTC,CASILAGGPLVEQFF
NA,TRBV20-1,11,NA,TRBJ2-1,TGCAGTGCTAGAGTCATCGATGAGCAGTTCTTC,CSARVIDEQFF
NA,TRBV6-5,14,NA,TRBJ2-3,TGTGCCAGCTCCCCACGGGGAAGCACAGATACGCAGTATTTT,CASSPRGSTDTQYF
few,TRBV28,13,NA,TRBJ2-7,TGTGCCAGCAGTTTTCTACAGGGCTACGAGCAGTACTTC,CASSFLQGYEQYF
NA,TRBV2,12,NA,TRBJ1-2,TGTGCCAGCAGTGCGGTCCAGGGCGGCTACACCTTC,CASSAVQGGYTF
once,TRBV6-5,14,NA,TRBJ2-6,TGTGCCAGCAGTTACTCGACTGGGGCCAACGTCCTGACTTTC,CASSYSTGANVLTF
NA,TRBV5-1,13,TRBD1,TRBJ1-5,TGCGCCAGCAGCAGGACAGGGGGACAGCCCCAGCATTTT,CASSRTGGQPQHF
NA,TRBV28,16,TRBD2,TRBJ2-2,TGTGCCAGCAGTTTGATTCTCGGGAGGGGGACCGGGGAGCTGTTTTTT,CASSLILGRGTGELFF
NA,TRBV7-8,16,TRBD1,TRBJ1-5,TGTGCCAGCAGCTCCCAGGGGGGGAGGAGCAATCAGCCCCAGCATTTT,CASSSQGGRSNQPQHF
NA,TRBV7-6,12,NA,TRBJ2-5,TGTGCCAGCAGTTCTTACGGCGAGACCCAGTACTTC,CASSSYGETQYF
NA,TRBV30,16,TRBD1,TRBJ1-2,TGTGCCTGGAGTGTACCCCCCCGACAGGGTTACTATGGCTACACCTTC,CAWSVPPRQGYYGYTF
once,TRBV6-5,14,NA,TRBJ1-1,TGTGCCAGCAGTCCACGAACAGGGAACACTGAAGCTTTCTTT,CASSPRTGNTEAFF
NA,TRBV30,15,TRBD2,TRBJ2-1,TGTGCCTGGAGGGACCTAGCGGGAGGGCTTAATGAGCAGTTCTTC,CAWRDLAGGLNEQFF
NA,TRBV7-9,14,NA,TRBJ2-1,TGTGCCAGCAGCTCGACTAGAACCTACAATGAGCAGTTCTTC,CASSSTRTYNEQFF
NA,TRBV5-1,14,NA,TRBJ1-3,TGCGCCAGCAGCCTAGGGACGGCTGGAAACACCATATATTTT,CASSLGTAGNTIYF
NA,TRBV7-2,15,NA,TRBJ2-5,TGCGCCAGCAGCCGGCTCGGGACAAGTCAAGAGACCCAGTACTTC,CASSRLGTSQETQYF
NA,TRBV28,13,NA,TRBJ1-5,TGTGCCAGCAGTTTAAGCCGCAATCAGCCCCAGCATTTT,CASSLSRNQPQHF
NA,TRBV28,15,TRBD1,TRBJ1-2,TGTGCCAGCAGCGAATTGGGCGACAGGGTCTATGGCTACACCTTC,CASSELGDRVYGYTF
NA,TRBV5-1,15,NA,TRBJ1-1,TGCGCCAGCAGCTTGGCGGCCTTAGGGTCTGATGAAGCTTTCTTT,CASSLAALGSDEAFF
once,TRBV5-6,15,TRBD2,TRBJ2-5,TGTGCCAGCAGCTTGAAGCTAGCGGGAGAAGAGACCCAGTACTTC,CASSLKLAGEETQYF
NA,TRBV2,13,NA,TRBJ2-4,TGTGCCAGCAGTGAAACGGGGAAAAACATTCAGTACTTC,CASSETGKNIQYF
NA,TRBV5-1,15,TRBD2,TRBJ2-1,TGCGCCAGCAGCTTGCGGGAGGGCCCGTTTGGGGAGCAGTTCTTC,CASSLREGPFGEQFF
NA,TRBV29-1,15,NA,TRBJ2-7,TGCAGCGTTGCCCAGACTAGTTCATCCTCCTACGAGCAGTACTTC,CSVAQTSSSSYEQYF
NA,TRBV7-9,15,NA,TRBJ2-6,TGTGCCAGCAGCTTGGCCCGATCTGGGGCCAACGTCCTGACTTTC,CASSLARSGANVLTF